One and the same sample provided the 26 T cell receptor beta chains below, sequenced in a study of vaccination and CD4 T cells after COVID-19. The Oncomine TCR Beta short-read assay was what sequenced the DNA obtained from cultured CD4+ T cells. Using the QIAamp micro DNA kit, genomic DNA was extracted from the CD4+ T cells that had been cultured. TCRdb called the PCR reads again in MiXCR, with one record for every CDR3 protein. The sample shows approximately 9,000 distinct CDR3 sequences, 35% to 45% of them seen only once. Treatment defined: approximately 10-day PBMC culture with coronavirus spike peptide pools or control peptides (ViraFEST assay). Those CD4+ T cells from the unexposed donor predate the COVID-19 pandemic (2011-2018). Their antigens remain unidentified. What was sequenced was CD4+ T cells from blood, cultured in vitro. These TCRs come from a human donor in good health.

This clonotype came up a few times. This chain links TRBV6-5 with TRBJ2-7; no clear D. The V gene lost 2 bases and the J gene lost 0 bases, with 8 bases spanning the gap. Germline V gene sequence: CDR1 MNHEY, CDR2 SVGAGI. The CDR3 sequence is 14 residues long. The CDR3 DNA follows: TGTGCCAGCAGTTACGGTTGGAGCTCCTACGAGCAGTACTTC. Translation gives CASSYGWSSYEQYF.

V and J are TRBV20-1 and TRBJ2-7; 9 bases are shared with TRBD1. Trimming cost V 6 bases and J 5 bases; bases outside gene matches: 11. Germline assignment: CDR1 DFQATT and CDR2 SNEGSKA (reference sequence). This CDR3 contains 14 residues. The CDR3 here is CSARSRTGVDEQYF. The DNA of the CDR3 is TGCAGTGCACGAAGTCGGACAGGGGTCGACGAGCAGTACTTC.

This chain uses TRBV5-4 with TRBJ2-5; 9 bases align to TRBD2. V shed 4 bases, J shed 5 bases, and the junction held 6 bases outside the gene matches. The germline V gene has CDR1 SGHNT and CDR2 YYREEE (reference sequence). This CDR3 comprises 14 residues. This CDR3 reads CASSRAGGTETQYF. Written as DNA, the CDR3 is TGTGCCAGCAGCCGAGCGGGAGGTACGGAGACCCAGTACTTC.

This clonotype came up a few times. The rearrangement links TRBV19 to TRBJ2-5; D gene uncertain. In germline, CDR1 is LNHDA, CDR2 SQIVND (reference sequence). V gave up 3 bases and J gave up 3 bases, with 14 bases separating them. CDR3 length equals 15 residues. The CDR3 loop reads CASSMGRLGKETQYF. The CDR3 region has the DNA TGTGCCAGTAGTATGGGTAGGCTAGGGAAAGAGACCCAGTACTTC.

This clonotype was counted a few times. The chain couples TRBV20-1 to TRBJ2-3; D is ambiguous. The V gene's germline CDR1 is DFQATT and CDR2 SNEGSKA (reference sequence). With 3 bases removed from V and 2 bases from J, the gap between germline ends came to 9 bases. There are 13 residues in the CDR3. The CDR3 sequence is CSASRWPTDTQYF. In DNA, the CDR3 is TGCAGTGCTAGCCGATGGCCCACAGATACGCAGTATTTT.

The genes are TRBV2 and TRBJ2-3, with D uncertain. Trimming took off 4 bases at V and 9 bases at J, with 11 bases between the two ends. The germline gives CDR1 SNHLY, CDR2 FYNNEI. CDR3 length equals 12 residues. The CDR3 protein is CASSAGPGTQYF. For the CDR3, the DNA is TGTGCCAGCAGTGCTGGGCCTGGGACGCAGTATTTT.

This clonotype was picked up a small number of times. The chain recombines TRBV27 with TRBJ1-6; no definite D call. The germline V and J ends were trimmed by 5 bases and 5 bases, with 10 bases remaining between them. The CDR3 consists of 14 residues. Germline V gives CDR1 MNHEY, CDR2 SMNVEV (reference sequence). Here the CDR3 DNA reads TGTGCCAGCAGTCCTGGTCAGGATAATTCACCCCTCCACTTT. Its translation is CASSPGQDNSPLHF.

The chain couples TRBV14 to TRBJ1-2, with D possibly TRBD1 on 6 matching bases. The CDR3 runs 14 residues. With 4 bases removed from V and 5 bases from J, the gap between germline ends came to 14 bases. The germline V gene has CDR1 SGHDN and CDR2 FVKESK. In DNA, the CDR3 is TGTGCCAGCAGCCTCCAACAGGGACAATATGGCTACACCTTC. Its protein is CASSLQQGQYGYTF.

The chain uses TRBV20-1 and TRBJ2-3; weak D call: TRBD2 (6 bases). In germline, CDR1 is DFQATT, CDR2 SNEGSKA (reference sequence). The CDR3 is 13 residues long. The ends were cut back, 7 bases at V and 2 bases at J, with 13 bases in the middle. CDR3 coding DNA: TGCAGTGGATGGGACTCATACACAGATACGCAGTATTTT. It translates to CSGWDSYTDTQYF.

The chain has TRBV28 and TRBJ2-7; D is perhaps TRBD1 or TRBD2 (6 bases each). Deletions cut 4 bases from V and 7 bases from J, with 17 bases between. Germline CDR1 is MDHEN and CDR2 is SYDVKM. This CDR3 has 14 residues. The CDR3 nucleotides read TGTGCCAGCAGTTCTATAGGAGGGGGGCAGGAGCAGTACTTC. Protein sequence: CASSSIGGGQEQYF.

The chain has TRBV20-1 and TRBJ2-7, with D unclear. The CDR3 extends over 11 amino acids. Per germline, CDR1 DFQATT and CDR2 SNEGSKA (reference sequence). V lost 1 base and J 3 bases, leaving 4 bases between the germline ends. CDR3 residues: CSARGDYEQYF. The CDR3 DNA reads TGCAGTGCTAGAGGGGACTACGAGCAGTACTTC.

This clonotype has just a few counts. This sequence joins TRBV10-3 and TRBJ1-2, with 10 positions matching TRBD1. Germline trimming cut 5 bases from V and 4 bases from J; bases unmatched to any gene: 10. Germline CDR1 reads ENHRY; CDR2 reads SYGVKD. The CDR3 runs 16 residues. The CDR3 spells CAISQRGQGVGYGYTF. CDR3 nucleotides: TGTGCCATCAGTCAAAGAGGACAGGGGGTAGGCTATGGCTACACCTTC.

This clonotype was observed once. A read error may produce the germline difference seen at one junction end. The J gene is TRBJ1-1, the V gene TRBV27, with D maybe TRBD1 (5 bases). The CDR3 totals 17 residues. Germline CDR1 is MNHEY and CDR2 is SMNVEV (reference sequence). The CDR3 region has the DNA TGTGCCAGCAGTTTATCGCCCAGACAGCGAACGAACGCTGAAGCTTTCTTT. Its translation is CASSLSPRQRTNAEAFF.

This clonotype was picked up a small number of times. A junction end diverges from the germline sequence, so it may reflect a read error. The chain employs TRBV7-8 and TRBJ2-1; 9 nucleotides match TRBD2. Germline V gives CDR1 SGHVS, CDR2 FQNEAQ. The CDR3 has 16 amino acids. The DNA for the CDR3 is TGTGCCAGCAGCCCTCTCAGCGGGAGGTCCTCCAATGAGCAGTTCTTC. Encoded protein: CASSPLSGRSSNEQFF.

V and J are TRBV4-3 and TRBJ1-1; D is unresolved. The CDR3 is 16 amino acids. Germline V CDR1 and CDR2: LGHNA, YSLEER. Between the trimmed V and J ends, which lost 0 bases and 0 bases, there was a span of 11 bases. The CDR3 sequence: CASSQDYTTLNTEAFF. The CDR3 DNA reads TGCGCCAGCAGCCAAGATTACACCACGTTGAACACTGAAGCTTTCTTT.

The chain combines TRBV20-1 with TRBJ2-7, with TRBD2 matching 13 bases. Germline V gene sequence: CDR1 DFQATT, CDR2 SNEGSKA (reference sequence). J lost 4 bases, V lost 5 bases, and 2 bases had no gene match. The CDR3 loop spans 13 amino acids. The CDR3 DNA reads TGCAGTGCTCGGACTAGCGGGAGTTACGAGCAGTACTTC. Its translation: CSARTSGSYEQYF.

The J gene is TRBJ1-1, the V gene TRBV27, with D uncertain. CDR1 and CDR2 from the germline V gene are MNHEY and SMNVEV (reference sequence). The CDR3 spans 14 residues. V dropped 6 bases and J dropped 4 bases, with 15 bases sitting between them. The CDR3: CASRPFVARTEAFF. The CDR3 DNA reads TGTGCCAGCAGACCTTTTGTGGCCCGCACTGAAGCTTTCTTT.

This clonotype rates as medium-sized (0.01 to 0.1%). The chain links TRBV6-1 to TRBJ1-6; D uncertain. V was shortened by 2 bases and J by 7 bases, with 9 bases between the two germline ends. This CDR3 is built from 14 residues. Germline CDR1 reads MNHNS; CDR2 reads SASEGT. For the CDR3, the DNA is TGTGCCAGCAGTGAATTGCAGGAAAATTCACCCCTCCACTTT. Protein sequence: CASSELQENSPLHF.

In its sample, this clonotype ranks as large. The gene calls are TRBV2 and TRBJ1-3; D call uncertain. Trimming removed 6 bases from V and 0 bases from J, with 12 bases in between. The germline V gene has CDR1 SNHLY and CDR2 FYNNEI. The CDR3 is 15 amino acids. The chain's CDR3 is CASSRDRASGNTIYF. The CDR3 nucleotides read TGTGCCAGCAGCCGAGACCGGGCCTCTGGAAACACCATATATTTT.

The chain joins TRBV6-1 to TRBJ1-5; TRBD1 is a possible D gene (5 bases). CDR1 MNHNS and CDR2 SASEGT come from the germline V gene. The ends were cut back, 8 bases at V and 7 bases at J, with 12 bases in the middle. CDR3 length: 12 residues. The CDR3 DNA follows: TGTGCCAGCCGGCAGGGCGGCCAGCCCCAGCATTTT. Protein: CASRQGGQPQHF.

The J gene is TRBJ2-7, the V gene TRBV13, with TRBD1 matching 8 bases. CDR1 and CDR2 (germline): PRHDT, FYEKMQ (reference sequence). This CDR3 region has 13 residues. V was pared by 6 bases and J by 5 bases, with 6 bases of the junction left unmatched. The DNA of the CDR3 is TGTGCCAGCAGACCGGGACAGGACGACGAGCAGTACTTC. This encodes CASRPGQDDEQYF.

A few counts support this clonotype. The chain joins TRBV7-3 to TRBJ2-7; TRBD2 aligns across 7 bases. The CDR3 covers 14 residues. The J segment lost 6 bases and the V segment lost 5 bases, leaving 10 bases of the junction unmatched. The germline V gene encodes CDR1 SGHTA and CDR2 FQGTGA. The CDR3 bases are TGTGCCAGCAGCGAATCGGGACTACTTTTCGAGCAGTACTTC. It is translated as CASSESGLLFEQYF.

This chain links TRBV6-2 or TRBV6-3 with TRBJ2-7; 10 bases line up with TRBD2. V gave up 6 bases and J gave up 3 bases; unmatched junction bases: 8. This CDR3 contains 15 residues. The germline CDR1 and CDR2 sequences are MNHEY and SVGEGT. DNA of the CDR3: TGTGCCAGCAGCTCAATAGCGGGAGGACGCTACGAGCAGTACTTC. It translates to CASSSIAGGRYEQYF.

This CDR3 reads CSARESQTFTDTQYF. In DNA form, the CDR3 reads TGCAGTGCTAGAGAGTCTCAGACCTTCACAGATACGCAGTATTTT. The V call is TRBV20-1, the J call TRBJ2-3; D ambiguous. Between the trimmed V and J ends, which lost 0 bases and 2 bases, there was a span of 12 bases. Germline V gene data show CDR1 as DFQATT and CDR2 as SNEGSKA (reference sequence). The CDR3 consists of 15 residues.

The chain couples TRBV20-1 to TRBJ1-5; D perhaps matches TRBD1 (6 bases). This CDR3 has 14 amino acids. Trimming pared 3 bases from V and 8 bases from J, leaving 17 bases between. The V gene's germline CDR1 is DFQATT and CDR2 SNEGSKA (reference sequence). The CDR3 is CSASRVQGLEPQHF. As DNA, the CDR3 is TGCAGTGCTAGTCGCGTACAGGGTTTGGAGCCCCAGCATTTT.

This sequence joins TRBV6-1 and TRBJ1-2, with D possibly matching TRBD1 (5 bases). This CDR3 comprises 12 residues. Trimming shortened V by 8 bases and J by 8 bases, and 15 bases separated the two germline ends. Looked up from germline, CDR1 is MNHNS and CDR2 is SASEGT. The CDR3 bases are TGTGCCAGCGGGAGGGCGGGGCCCGGCTACACCTTC. Amino acid sequence: CASGRAGPGYTF.